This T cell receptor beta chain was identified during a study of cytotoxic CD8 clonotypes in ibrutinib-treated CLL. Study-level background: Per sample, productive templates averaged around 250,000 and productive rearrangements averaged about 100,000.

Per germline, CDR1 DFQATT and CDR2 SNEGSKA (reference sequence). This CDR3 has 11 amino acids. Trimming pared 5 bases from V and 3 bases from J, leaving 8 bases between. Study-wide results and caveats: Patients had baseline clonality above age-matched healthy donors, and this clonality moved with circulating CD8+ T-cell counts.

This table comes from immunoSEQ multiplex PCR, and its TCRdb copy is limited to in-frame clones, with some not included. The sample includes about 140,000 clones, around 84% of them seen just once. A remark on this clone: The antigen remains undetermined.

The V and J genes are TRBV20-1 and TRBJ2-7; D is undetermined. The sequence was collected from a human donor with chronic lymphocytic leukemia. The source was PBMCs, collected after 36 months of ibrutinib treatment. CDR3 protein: CSALLYYEQYF. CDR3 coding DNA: TGCAGTGCTCTTTTATACTACGAGCAGTACTTC.